Below are 11 T cell receptor beta chains sequenced from a single sample in a study of CD8 T cells in ankylosing spondylitis. Study outcomes and limitations: What appeared characteristic of ankylosing spondylitis blood was a TCR beta motif of eight highly homologous variants.

Their specific antigens are unknown. Via MiXCR, TCRdb re-called the 5' RACE reads, giving one row per CDR3 protein. Here the sample spans about 800,000 distinct CDR3 sequences, over 9.5% being singletons. The sequenced material came from blood, either unsorted or a sorted T cell fraction (not recorded which). These receptors all come from a male donor with ankylosing spondylitis.

The chain recombines TRBV5-1 with TRBJ2-7, with TRBD1 matching over 11 bases. V shed 2 bases and J 1 base; nucleotides not matched to a gene: 8. The CDR3 runs to 17 residues. The germline gives CDR1 SGHRS, CDR2 YFSETQ. CDR3 in amino acids: CASSLGFGDRGSYEQYF. CDR3 DNA: TGCGCCAGCAGCTTAGGCTTCGGGGACAGGGGGTCCTACGAGCAGTACTTC.

The sample holds a few counts of this clonotype. V is TRBV24-1 and J is TRBJ1-5, with 7 nucleotides matching TRBD1. CDR1 and CDR2 from the germline V gene are KGHDR and SFDVKD. This CDR3 is 17 amino acids long. V trimming: 2 bases; J trimming: 7 bases; junction bases outside the gene matches: 13. For the CDR3, the DNA is TGTGCCACCAGTGATTCAAGGGTTGACAGGGTGGGACAGCCCCAGCATTTT. Translating gives CATSDSRVDRVGQPQHF.

This clonotype turned up a few times. This chain connects TRBV6-1 to TRBJ1-1; tentatively, D is TRBD1 (6 bases). Germline CDR1 is MNHNS and CDR2 is SASEGT. V was clipped by 5 bases and J by 5 bases, with 12 bases between them. This CDR3 is 13 amino acids long. The CDR3 DNA follows: TGTGCCAGCAGTCCCAGGGGTTGGACTGAAGCTTTCTTT. Translation gives CASSPRGWTEAFF.

The sample holds a few counts of this clonotype. The rearrangement links TRBV24-1 to TRBJ2-2; 8 nucleotides match TRBD1. This CDR3 spans 17 amino acids. V dropped 0 bases and J dropped 3; count of bases not matched to a gene: 5. Germline V gene data show CDR1 as KGHDR and CDR2 as SFDVKD. Here the CDR3 reads CATSDLQGTGDTGELFF. The CDR3 nucleotides read TGTGCCACCAGTGATTTGCAAGGGACAGGCGACACCGGGGAGCTGTTTTTT.

The V call is TRBV7-2, the J call TRBJ2-1, with D possibly called TRBD1 or TRBD2 (5 bases each). This CDR3 has 16 amino acids. Trimming left V 5 bases short and J 2 bases short, with 16 bases between. Germline-derived CDR1 and CDR2 are SGHTA and FQGNSA. CDR3 nucleotide sequence: TGTGCCAGCAGCCCAGTGATGGGGGAGACCTACAATGAGCAGTTCTTC. Amino acids: CASSPVMGETYNEQFF.

This clonotype was recorded a few times. The chain employs TRBV7-9 and TRBJ2-2; either TRBD1 or TRBD2 may supply D (5 bases each). V lost 8 bases and J lost 1, with 11 bases in between. CDR3 size: 14 residues. Germline V gene lookup returns CDR1 SEHNR and CDR2 FQNEAQ (reference sequence). CDR3 in amino acids: CASQIGGNTGELFF. In nucleotides, the CDR3 is TGTGCCAGCCAAATTGGGGGGAACACCGGGGAGCTGTTTTTT.

The chain is built from TRBV6-1 and TRBJ2-3; TRBD1 aligns across 10 bases. Germline CDR1 and CDR2: MNHNS and SASEGT. The trim removed 6 bases at V and 3 bases at J, leaving 3 bases unmatched. The CDR3 is made up of 14 amino acids. The CDR3 DNA follows: TGTGCCAGCAGGGACAGGGGGATGACAGATACGCAGTATTTT. This encodes CASRDRGMTDTQYF.

The rearrangement links TRBV10-2 to TRBJ2-1; D might be TRBD2 (6 bases). The V gene's germline CDR1 is WSHSY and CDR2 SAAADI. The CDR3 covers 15 residues. Trimming took off 7 bases at V and 0 bases at J, with 13 bases between the two ends. The CDR3 spells CASNGGWGSYNEQFF. CDR3 coding DNA: TGCGCCAGCAACGGGGGTTGGGGCTCCTACAATGAGCAGTTCTTC.

The chain combines TRBV6-1 with TRBJ2-7; 11 nucleotides match TRBD2. This CDR3 contains 16 residues. CDR1 and CDR2 from the germline V gene are MNHNS and SASEGT. The V segment lost 5 bases and the J segment 2 bases; nucleotides outside the gene matches: 8. The CDR3 here is CASSLAGGPQAYEQYF. CDR3 nucleotide sequence: TGTGCCAGCAGTCTAGCGGGAGGCCCACAAGCCTACGAGCAGTACTTC.

This chain links TRBV28 with TRBJ2-2; 8 nucleotides line up with TRBD2. Germline V gives CDR1 MDHEN, CDR2 SYDVKM. V gave up 5 bases and J gave up 3 bases; unmatched junction bases: 8. This CDR3 is built from 16 residues. The CDR3 loop reads CASSQAGAPDTGELFF. CDR3 sequence (DNA): TGTGCCAGCAGTCAAGCGGGAGCCCCGGACACCGGGGAGCTGTTTTTT.

V is TRBV23-1 and J is TRBJ1-2; TRBD1 is a possible D gene (5 bases). TRBV23-1 is designated an ORF whose function remains uncertain. Trimming removed 6 bases from V and 6 bases from J, with 14 bases in between. This CDR3 is built from 13 residues. The CDR3 region has the DNA TGCGCCAGCAGGACAGCGTCGATTAATGGCTACACCTTC. Residues: CASRTASINGYTF.